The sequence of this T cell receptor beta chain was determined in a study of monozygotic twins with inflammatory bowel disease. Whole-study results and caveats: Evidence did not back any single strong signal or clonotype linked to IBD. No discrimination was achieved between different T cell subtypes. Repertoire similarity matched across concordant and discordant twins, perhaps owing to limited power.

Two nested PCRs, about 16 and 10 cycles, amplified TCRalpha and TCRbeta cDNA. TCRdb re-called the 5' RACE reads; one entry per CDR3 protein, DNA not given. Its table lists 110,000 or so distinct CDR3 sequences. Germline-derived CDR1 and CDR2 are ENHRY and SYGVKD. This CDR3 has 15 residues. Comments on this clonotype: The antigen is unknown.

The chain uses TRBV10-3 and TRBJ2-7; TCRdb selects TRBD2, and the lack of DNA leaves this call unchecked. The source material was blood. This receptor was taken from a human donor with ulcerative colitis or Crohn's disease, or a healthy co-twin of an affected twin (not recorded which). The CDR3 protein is CAIRVELAGPYEQYF.